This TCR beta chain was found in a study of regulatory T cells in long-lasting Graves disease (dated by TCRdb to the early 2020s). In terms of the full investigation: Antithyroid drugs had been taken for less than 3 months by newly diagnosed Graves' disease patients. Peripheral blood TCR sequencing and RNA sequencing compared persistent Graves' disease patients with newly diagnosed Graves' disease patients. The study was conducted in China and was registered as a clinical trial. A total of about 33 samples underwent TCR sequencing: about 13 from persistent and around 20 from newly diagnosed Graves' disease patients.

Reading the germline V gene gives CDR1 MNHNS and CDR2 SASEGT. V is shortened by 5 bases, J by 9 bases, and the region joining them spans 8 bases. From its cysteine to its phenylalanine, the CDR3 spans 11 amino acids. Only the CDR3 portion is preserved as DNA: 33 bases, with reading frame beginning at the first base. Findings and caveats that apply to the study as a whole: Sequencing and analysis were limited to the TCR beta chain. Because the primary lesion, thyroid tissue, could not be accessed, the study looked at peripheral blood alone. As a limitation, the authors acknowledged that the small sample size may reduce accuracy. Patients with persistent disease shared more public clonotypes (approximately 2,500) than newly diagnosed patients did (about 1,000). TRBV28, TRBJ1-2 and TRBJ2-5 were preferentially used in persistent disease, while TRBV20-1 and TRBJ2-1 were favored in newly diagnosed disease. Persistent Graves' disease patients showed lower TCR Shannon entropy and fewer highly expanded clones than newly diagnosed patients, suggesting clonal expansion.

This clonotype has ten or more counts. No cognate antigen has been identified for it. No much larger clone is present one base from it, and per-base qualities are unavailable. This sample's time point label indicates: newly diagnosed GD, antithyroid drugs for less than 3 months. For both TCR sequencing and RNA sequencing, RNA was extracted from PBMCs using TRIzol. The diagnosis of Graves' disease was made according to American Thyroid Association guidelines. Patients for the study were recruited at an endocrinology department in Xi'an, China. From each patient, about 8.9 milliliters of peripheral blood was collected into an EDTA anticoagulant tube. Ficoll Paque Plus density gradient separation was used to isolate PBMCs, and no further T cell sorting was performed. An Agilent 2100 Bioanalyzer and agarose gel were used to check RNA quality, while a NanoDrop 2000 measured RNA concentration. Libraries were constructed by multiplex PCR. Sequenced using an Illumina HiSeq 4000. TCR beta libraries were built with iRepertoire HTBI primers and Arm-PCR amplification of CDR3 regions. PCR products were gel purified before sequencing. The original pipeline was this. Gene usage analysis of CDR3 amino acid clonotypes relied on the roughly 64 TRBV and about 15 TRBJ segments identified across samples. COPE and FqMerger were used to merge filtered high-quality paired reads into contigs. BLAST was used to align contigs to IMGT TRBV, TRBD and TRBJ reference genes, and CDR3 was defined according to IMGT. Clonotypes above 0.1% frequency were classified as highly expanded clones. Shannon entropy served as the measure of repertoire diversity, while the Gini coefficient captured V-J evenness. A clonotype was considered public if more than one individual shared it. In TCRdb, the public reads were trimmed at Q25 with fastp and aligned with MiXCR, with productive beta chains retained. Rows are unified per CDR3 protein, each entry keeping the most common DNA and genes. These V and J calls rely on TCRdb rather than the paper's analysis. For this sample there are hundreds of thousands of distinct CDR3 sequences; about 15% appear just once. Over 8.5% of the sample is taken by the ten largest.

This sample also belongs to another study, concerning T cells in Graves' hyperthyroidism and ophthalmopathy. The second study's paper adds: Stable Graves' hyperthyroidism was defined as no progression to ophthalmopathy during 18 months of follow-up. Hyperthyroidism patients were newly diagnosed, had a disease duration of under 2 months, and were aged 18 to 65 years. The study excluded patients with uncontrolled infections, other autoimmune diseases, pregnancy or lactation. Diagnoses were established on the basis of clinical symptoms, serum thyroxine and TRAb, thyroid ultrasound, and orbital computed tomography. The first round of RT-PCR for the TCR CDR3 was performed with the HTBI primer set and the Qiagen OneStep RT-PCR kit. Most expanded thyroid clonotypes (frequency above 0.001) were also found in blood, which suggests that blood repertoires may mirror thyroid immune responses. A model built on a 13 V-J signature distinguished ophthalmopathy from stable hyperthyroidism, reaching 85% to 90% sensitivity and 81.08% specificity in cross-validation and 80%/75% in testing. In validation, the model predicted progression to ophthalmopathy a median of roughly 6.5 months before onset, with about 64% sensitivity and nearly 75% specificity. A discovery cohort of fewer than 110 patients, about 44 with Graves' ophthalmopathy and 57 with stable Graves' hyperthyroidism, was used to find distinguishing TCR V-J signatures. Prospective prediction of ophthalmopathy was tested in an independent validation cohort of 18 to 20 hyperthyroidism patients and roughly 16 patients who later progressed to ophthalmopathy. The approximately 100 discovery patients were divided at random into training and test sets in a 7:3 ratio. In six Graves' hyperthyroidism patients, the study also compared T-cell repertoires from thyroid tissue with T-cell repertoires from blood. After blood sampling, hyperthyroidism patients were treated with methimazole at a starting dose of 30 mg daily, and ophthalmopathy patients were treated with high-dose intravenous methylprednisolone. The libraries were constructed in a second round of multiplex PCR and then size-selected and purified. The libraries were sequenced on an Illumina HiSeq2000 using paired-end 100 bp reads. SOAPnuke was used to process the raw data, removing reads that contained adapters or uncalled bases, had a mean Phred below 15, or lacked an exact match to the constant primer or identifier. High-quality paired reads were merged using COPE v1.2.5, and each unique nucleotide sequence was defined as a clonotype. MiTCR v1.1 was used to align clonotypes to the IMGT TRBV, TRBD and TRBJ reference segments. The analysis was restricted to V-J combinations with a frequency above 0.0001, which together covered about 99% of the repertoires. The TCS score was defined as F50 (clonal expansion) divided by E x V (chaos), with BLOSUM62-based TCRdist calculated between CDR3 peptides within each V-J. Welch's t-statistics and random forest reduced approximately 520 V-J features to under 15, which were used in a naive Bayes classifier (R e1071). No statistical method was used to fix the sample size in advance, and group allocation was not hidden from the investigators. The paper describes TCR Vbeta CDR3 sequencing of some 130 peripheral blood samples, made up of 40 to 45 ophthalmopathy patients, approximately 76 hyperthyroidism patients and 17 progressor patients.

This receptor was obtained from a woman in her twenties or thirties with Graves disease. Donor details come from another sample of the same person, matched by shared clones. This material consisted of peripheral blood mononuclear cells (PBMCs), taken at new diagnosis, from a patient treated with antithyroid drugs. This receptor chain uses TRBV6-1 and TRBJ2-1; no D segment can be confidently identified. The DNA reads TGTGCCAGCAGTCGGAATTTTGAGCAGTTCTTC. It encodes CASSRNFEQFF.